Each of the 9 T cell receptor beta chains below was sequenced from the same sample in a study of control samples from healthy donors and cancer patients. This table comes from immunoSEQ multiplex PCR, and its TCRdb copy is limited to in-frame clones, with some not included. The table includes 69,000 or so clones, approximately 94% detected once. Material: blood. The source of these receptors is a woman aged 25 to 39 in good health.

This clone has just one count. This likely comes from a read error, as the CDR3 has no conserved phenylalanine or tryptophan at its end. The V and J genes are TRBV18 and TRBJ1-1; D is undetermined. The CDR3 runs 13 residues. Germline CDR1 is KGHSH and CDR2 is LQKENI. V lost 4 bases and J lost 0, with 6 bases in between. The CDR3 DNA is TGTGCCAGCTCACGTACGGTGAACACTGAAGCTTTCCTT. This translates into CASSRTVNTEAFL.

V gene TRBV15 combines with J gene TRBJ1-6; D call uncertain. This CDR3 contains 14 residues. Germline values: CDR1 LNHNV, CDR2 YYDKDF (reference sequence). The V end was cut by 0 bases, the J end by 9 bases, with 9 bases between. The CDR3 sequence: CATSRDPRGSPLHF. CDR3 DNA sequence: TGTGCCACCAGCAGAGATCCCAGAGGTTCACCCCTCCACTTT. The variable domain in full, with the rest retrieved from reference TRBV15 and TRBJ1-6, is DAMVIQNPRYQVTQFGKPVTLSCSQTLNHNVMYWYQQKSSQAPKLLFHYYDKDFNNEADTPDNFQSRRPNTSFCFLDIRSPGLGDTAMYLCATSRDPRGSPLHFGNGTRLTVT.

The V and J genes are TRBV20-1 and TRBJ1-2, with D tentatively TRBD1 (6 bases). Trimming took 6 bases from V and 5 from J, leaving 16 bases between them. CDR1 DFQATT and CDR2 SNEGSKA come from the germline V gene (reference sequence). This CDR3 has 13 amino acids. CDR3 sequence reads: CSASTGGGYGYTF. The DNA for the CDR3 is TGCAGTGCCAGTACTGGAGGGGGTTATGGCTACACCTTC.

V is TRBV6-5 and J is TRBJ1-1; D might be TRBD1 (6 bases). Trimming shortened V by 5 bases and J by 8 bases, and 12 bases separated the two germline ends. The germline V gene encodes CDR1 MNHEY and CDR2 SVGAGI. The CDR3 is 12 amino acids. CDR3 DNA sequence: TGTGCCAGCAGTAATACAGGGATCGAAGCTTTCTTT. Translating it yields CASSNTGIEAFF.

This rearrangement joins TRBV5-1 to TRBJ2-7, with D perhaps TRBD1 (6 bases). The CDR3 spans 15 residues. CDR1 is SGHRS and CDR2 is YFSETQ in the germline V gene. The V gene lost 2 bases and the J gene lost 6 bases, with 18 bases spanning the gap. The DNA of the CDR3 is TGCGCCAGCAGCTTCGCACAGGGTGATTATGGCGAGCAGTACTTC. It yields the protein CASSFAQGDYGEQYF.

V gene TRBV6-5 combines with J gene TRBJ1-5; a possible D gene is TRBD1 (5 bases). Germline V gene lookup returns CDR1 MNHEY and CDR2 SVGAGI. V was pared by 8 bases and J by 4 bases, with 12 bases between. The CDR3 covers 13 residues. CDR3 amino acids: CASGARENQPQHF. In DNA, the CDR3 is TGTGCCAGCGGGGCCAGGGAAAATCAGCCCCAGCATTTT.

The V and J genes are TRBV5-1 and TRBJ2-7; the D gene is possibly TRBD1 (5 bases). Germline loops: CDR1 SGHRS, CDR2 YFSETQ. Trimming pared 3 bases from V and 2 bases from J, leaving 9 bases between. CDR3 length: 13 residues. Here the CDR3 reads CASSYDSTYEQYV. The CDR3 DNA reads TGCGCCAGCAGCTATGACAGTACCTACGAGCAGTACGTC.

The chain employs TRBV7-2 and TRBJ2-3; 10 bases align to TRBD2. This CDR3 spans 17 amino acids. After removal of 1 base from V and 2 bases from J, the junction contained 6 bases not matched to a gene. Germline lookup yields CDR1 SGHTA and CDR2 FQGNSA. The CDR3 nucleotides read TGTGCCAGCAGCTTAGATCTAGCGGGGGCCTTCACAGATACGCAGTATTTT. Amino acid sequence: CASSLDLAGAFTDTQYF.

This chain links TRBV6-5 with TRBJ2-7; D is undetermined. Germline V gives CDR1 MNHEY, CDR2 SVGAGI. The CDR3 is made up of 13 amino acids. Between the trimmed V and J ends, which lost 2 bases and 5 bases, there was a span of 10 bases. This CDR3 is CASSYRTLDEQYF. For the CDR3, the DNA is TGTGCCAGCAGTTACCGTACCTTAGACGAGCAGTACTTC.